The subject of this entry is one T cell receptor beta chain. No antigen is known for it. No per-base quality is available; no much larger clone lies one base away. This specimen belongs to a study of blood T cell repertoires in COVID-19 (TCRdb year 2020). Some background on the complete study: Samples covering the acute and convalescent phases of COVID-19 were provided by collaborators in the United States, Italy and Spain. The material from the prospective study consisted of cDNA or gDNA derived from T cells, B-cell-depleted T cells, or PBMCs. Subjects who had been exposed to COVID-19, were actively infected with it, or had recovered from it provided the deeply sampled blood TCRbeta repertoires that made up the dataset. A freely available public database, intended as a resource for researchers studying the immune response to SARS-CoV-2, is where the repertoires were released. Samples were obtained from the ongoing ImmuneRACE study (first 160 participants) and from 1,254 subjects provided by 6 global collaborators. Sample metadata almost always included a de-identified subject ID, COVID-19 status, age in years and sex. Where HLA class I and class II types were available, the types were taken from metadata supplied by the sample provider, not from assay-based typing. On the study overall, not on this receptor specifically: How much clinical and demographic metadata was included differed by source and by participant, and the metadata was provided uncurated.

TCRbeta CDR3 regions were amplified from genomic DNA using the immunoSEQ Assay, a bias-controlled multiplex PCR. Per the original workflow: Nucleated cell counts per sample were estimated from amplification of reference gene primers within the assay. To quantify the absolute abundance of each unique TCRbeta CDR3 rearrangement, sequence reads were collapsed and filtered. For each sample, productive Simpson clonality was calculated as the square root of Simpson's diversity index across productive rearrangements. Drawn from immuneACCESS, this table holds only the in-frame rearrangements with V and J called that TCRdb kept. Clones are partly lost; checked studies trace under half to an unresolved V gene and leave the rest unexplained. The V and J calls and clone size were taken over from that table, and D and trimming were inferred from the DNA. The sample table records fewer than 70,000 clones; approximately 89% of these occur just once. The ten largest clonotypes hold 6.9% of the sample.

Deletion took 5 bases off V and 6 bases off J, with a span of 17 bases between the germline ends. CDR1 and CDR2 are drawn from the germline V gene: SGHTA, FQGTGA. The CDR3 goes from the cysteine to the phenylalanine over 15 residues. CDR3 DNA is the only sequence kept; it has 45 bases, read in frame from the first base. Collaborating institutions collected whole blood in K2EDTA tubes following their own protocols. Collaborator samples were shipped for TCRbeta analysis as frozen whole blood, isolated PBMCs, or DNA extracted from either sample type. The sample taken for sequencing was peripheral blood. This sequence uses TRBV7-3 and TRBJ2-1; 6 matching bases give a weak D call of TRBD1. The receptor was isolated from a man in his sixties with active or convalescent COVID-19. The DNA sequence follows: TGTGCCAGCAGCCCAGCACCCGGGACACTCAATGAGCAGTTCTTC. Protein translation: CASSPAPGTLNEQFF.